This T cell receptor beta chain was recorded in a study of response to subunit inactivated influenza vaccine. With regard to this clonotype: Its specificity is not known.

The germline V gene encodes CDR1 LNHNV and CDR2 YYDKDF (reference sequence). There are 15 residues in the CDR3. V lost 1 base, J lost 2 bases, and 12 bases lay in between. TCRdb passed the RT-PCR reads through MiXCR, listing each CDR3 protein once. The table shows 750,000 to 850,000 distinct CDR3 sequences, with approximately 17% occurring only once. Findings of the study overall: Authors suggested each seasonal flu vaccination may recruit only limited numbers of new T cells.

Sequenced here: PBMCs from blood, sampled roughly 5 days after vaccination. The source of this sequence is a man aged 45 to 65 who received an inactivated influenza vaccine. V gene TRBV15 combines with J gene TRBJ2-7, with a tentative D call TRBD2 (5 bases). The CDR3 DNA follows: TGTGCCACCAGCAGAGTTGGAGAGGGCGCCTACGAGCAGTACTTC. Its translation: CATSRVGEGAYEQYF.